This TCR beta chain is from a study of Tregs in tolerant kidney transplant recipients. For the study at large: Related graft donors supplied nonmyeloablative bone marrow transplants, and mixed chimerism was transient.

Clones were read by immunoSEQ multiplex PCR, and TCRdb kept only the in-frame ones, dropping some. Here the sample spans over 60,000 clones, roughly nine tenths being singletons. Germline CDR1 reads MDHEN; CDR2 reads SYDVKM. The CDR3 is made up of 12 amino acids. V lost 9 bases, J lost 6 bases, and 6 bases stayed unmatched. Study conclusions and caveats: Changing PCR primers prevented nucleotide comparison between some patients' samples. This study did not directly address biological reproducibility.

Unstimulated regulatory T cells (CD4+CD25+CD127-), CD4+CD25- non-regulatory cells, CD4 and CD8 cells were FACS-sorted from thawed PBMCs. This clone was seen a few times. What it binds is not known. The material was CD4+ T cells from blood, obtained before the transplant. The gene calls are TRBV28 and TRBJ1-2; 8 bases fit TRBD1. This TCR derives from a human donor who received a combined kidney and bone marrow transplant. For the CDR3, the DNA is TGTGCCAGTCGACAGGGGCGTGATGGCTACACCTTC. Its protein product is CASRQGRDGYTF.